This T cell receptor beta chain was sequenced in a study of Graves' ophthalmopathy and Graves' hyperthyroidism. This clonotype was seen many times. From RNA, the CDR3 regions of TCR beta chains were amplified and sequenced. Investigators did first-round RT-PCR with HTBI primers, then second-round multiplex PCR. TCRdb reprocessed the multiplex PCR reads via MiXCR and lists one record per CDR3 protein. This table has around 600,000 distinct CDR3 sequences, about two fifths appearing once. The receptor's source is an adult man with Graves' ophthalmopathy. Sequencing was done on a sample of peripheral blood.

CDR3 protein: CASSMTGGNGKLFF. CDR3 coding DNA: TGTGCCAGTAGCATGACAGGGGGCAACGGAAAACTGTTTTTT. This chain connects TRBV19 to TRBJ1-4; 10 bases match TRBD1. Per germline, CDR1 LNHDA and CDR2 SQIVND (reference sequence). The CDR3 totals 14 residues. Trimming cost V 6 bases and J 10 bases; bases outside gene matches: 8. Full variable domain (remainder filled in from reference TRBV19 and TRBJ1-4): DGGITQSPKYLFRKEGQNVTLSCEQNLNHDAMYWYRQDPGQGLRLIYYSQIVNDFQKGDIAEGYSVSREKKESFPLTVTSAQKNPTAFYLCASSMTGGNGKLFFGSGTQLSVL.